These T cell receptor beta chains were read from a single sample in a study of blood T cell repertoires in COVID-19. Data came from immunoSEQ multiplex PCR; TCRdb stores just in-frame clones and leaves some out. This table has roughly 250,000 clones, around 81% appearing once. Sequencing was performed on peripheral blood. The source is a woman aged 60-75 years with active or convalescent COVID-19. CDR3s include the opening cysteine and the closing phenylalanine or tryptophan. D genes are given only for firm matches. A row's size may be missing; if present it is once, few, many or a size class.

v_call	clone_size	j_call	d_call	cdr3_aa	cdr3_nt
TRBV2	-	TRBJ2-5	TRBD2	CASTSGTSEQETQYF	TGTGCCAGCACTTCCGGGACTAGCGAACAAGAGACCCAGTACTTC
TRBV4-2	-	TRBJ2-1	TRBD2	CASSQAPIAGAYNEQFF	TGTGCCAGCAGCCAAGCCCCCATAGCGGGGGCCTACAATGAGCAGTTCTTC
TRBV27	-	TRBJ2-2	TRBD1	CASSLYRGNTGELFF	TGTGCCAGCAGTTTATACAGGGGGAACACCGGGGAGCTGTTTTTT
TRBV11-2	once	TRBJ2-7	TRBD2	CASSLIPRGGHEQYF	TGTGCCAGCAGCTTGATCCCACGGGGGGGGCACGAGCAGTACTTC
TRBV5-1	-	TRBJ2-1	TRBD2	CASSLVGTSGGVPYNEQFF	TGCGCCAGCAGCTTGGTGGGGACTAGCGGGGGAGTACCTTACAATGAGCAGTTCTTC
TRBV27	-	TRBJ1-1	TRBD1	CASSYRDRVTEAFF	TGTGCCAGCAGTTACCGGGACAGGGTCACTGAAGCTTTCTTT
TRBV18	-	TRBJ2-5	-	CASSPNGQETQYF	TGTGCCAGCTCACCAAACGGCCAAGAGACCCAGTACTTC
TRBV4-2	-	TRBJ1-2	-	CASSPEKQGRNYGYTF	TGTGCCAGCAGCCCAGAAAAACAGGGAAGAAACTATGGCTACACCTTC
TRBV30	-	TRBJ1-5	TRBD1	CACATGGAGNQPQHF	TGTGCCTGCGCGACAGGGGGCGCGGGCAATCAGCCCCAGCATTTT
TRBV6-4	-	TRBJ2-3	TRBD2	CASSDSGGFTDTQYF	TGTGCCAGCAGTGACTCCGGGGGGTTCACAGATACGCAGTATTTT
TRBV3-1/TRBV3-2	-	TRBJ1-2	TRBD1	CASSHTGGAYGYTF	TGTGCCAGCAGCCACACAGGGGGCGCCTATGGCTACACCTTC
TRBV5-1	-	TRBJ2-1	-	CASSLEGLRYNEQFF	TGCGCCAGCAGCTTGGAAGGACTCCGCTATAATGAGCAGTTCTTC
TRBV30	-	TRBJ1-1	-	CAWSEGFAFF	TGTGCCTGGAGTGAGGGGTTTGCTTTCTTT
TRBV27	-	TRBJ1-2	TRBD1	CASRRGQGGGYTF	TGTGCCAGCAGACGAGGACAGGGCGGGGGCTACACCTTC
TRBV7-6	-	TRBJ1-1	-	CASSSEASLNTEAFF	TGTGCCAGCAGCTCAGAGGCCAGTTTGAACACTGAAGCTTTCTTT
TRBV5-5	-	TRBJ1-2	-	CASSWTGWDGYTF	TGTGCCAGCAGCTGGACGGGGTGGGATGGCTACACCTTC
TRBV5-1	-	TRBJ1-5	-	CASSLGGESNQPQHF	TGCGCCAGCAGCTTGGGGGGAGAGAGCAATCAGCCCCAGCATTTT
TRBV7-7	-	TRBJ2-1	-	CASSLGGPNEQFF	TGTGCTAGCAGCTTGGGTGGGCCCAATGAGCAGTTCTTC
TRBV2	-	TRBJ1-2	-	CASSSGYGYTF	TGTGCCAGCTCCTCAGGCTATGGCTACACCTTC
TRBV7-6	-	TRBJ2-3	-	CASSFLGQITDTQYF	TGTGCCAGCAGCTTTCTAGGACAGATCACAGATACGCAGTATTTT